The 22 T cell receptor beta chains presented below share a single source sample, sequenced in a study of T cell responses to AZD1222 COVID-19 vaccine. Profiled with immunoSEQ multiplex PCR; TCRdb holds only in-frame clones, not every one. The sample shows hundreds of thousands of clones, about 93% of them seen only once. Source: peripheral blood, taken on day 0 of MenACWY control vaccination. Receptors originate from an adult in good health.

The chain uses TRBV10-1 and TRBJ1-2; possibly TRBD1 for D (5 bases). The CDR3 has 14 residues. CDR1 and CDR2 from the germline V gene are WNHNN and SYGVQD (reference sequence). V gave up 7 bases and J gave up 4 bases, with 16 bases separating them. The chain's CDR3 is CASTKGDGVYGYTF. CDR3 bases: TGCGCCAGCACAAAAGGGGACGGTGTCTATGGCTACACCTTC.

This clone was seen ten or more times. At one end, the junction sequence differs from germline, possibly due to a read error. The CDR3 DNA reads TGTGCCAGCAGTAAAGCCAGTAGCAATCAGCCCCAGCATTTT. Translation: CASSKASSNQPQHF. This chain links TRBV2 with TRBJ1-5; D remains ambiguous. The germline gives CDR1 SNHLY, CDR2 FYNNEI. This CDR3 has 14 residues.

The chain carries TRBV27 and TRBJ1-2; 7 positions match TRBD1. The CDR3 runs to 15 residues. CDR1 is MNHEY, CDR2 SMNVEV, per germline (reference sequence). V shed 4 bases, J shed 5 bases, and the junction held 10 bases outside the gene matches. The CDR3 DNA sequence: TGTGCCAGCAGTTCGTCTGACAGGGCGTGGTATGGCTACACCTTC. This translates into CASSSSDRAWYGYTF.

The CDR3 protein is CASGLVWGTDRGPGELFF. As DNA, the CDR3 is TGTGCTAGTGGTTTGGTTTGGGGAACGGACAGGGGGCCCGGGGAGCTGTTTTTT. The chain uses TRBV12-5 and TRBJ2-2; 11 bases align to TRBD1. The ends lost 0 bases at V and 6 bases at J; junction bases unmatched: 9. CDR1 and CDR2 from the germline V gene are LGHNT and FRNRAP. The CDR3 sequence is 18 residues long.

The CDR3 region has the DNA TGTGCCAGCAGCGTGTACAACAGGGGGACTAATGGCTACACCTTC. Translating it yields CASSVYNRGTNGYTF. V gene TRBV5-6 combines with J gene TRBJ1-2, with 8 bases matching TRBD1. Trimming took 4 bases from V and 6 from J; bases not matched to a gene: 11. The CDR3 is made up of 15 amino acids. Germline V gene data show CDR1 as SGHDT and CDR2 as YYEEEE.

This rearrangement joins TRBV4-1 to TRBJ2-5; weak D call: TRBD1 (6 bases). The V gene's germline CDR1 is MGHRA and CDR2 YSYEKL. The V end was cut by 4 bases, the J end by 5 bases, with 11 bases between. This CDR3 comprises 13 residues. CDR3 protein: CASSLGQGETQYF. CDR3 sequence (DNA): TGCGCCAGCAGCCTCGGGCAGGGGGAGACCCAGTACTTC.

This chain uses TRBV23-1 with TRBJ2-1; TRBD1 aligns across 12 bases. TRBV23-1 qualifies as an ORF whose function is uncertain. CDR3 length equals 16 residues. V gave up 3 bases and J gave up 10 bases; unmatched junction bases: 10. The CDR3 coding sequence is TGCGCCAGCAGTCAGTCCGGGACAGGGGGCATCGGGGAGCAGTTCTTC. Protein product: CASSQSGTGGIGEQFF.

V usage is TRBV2 and J usage is TRBJ2-5; TRBD2 is a possible D gene (7 bases). The CDR3 has 15 amino acids. V lost 1 base and J lost 5, with 14 bases in between. Germline CDR1 is SNHLY and CDR2 is FYNNEI. The CDR3 is CASSEEGGGMETQYF. DNA for the CDR3: TGTGCCAGCAGTGAAGAGGGGGGGGGCATGGAGACCCAGTACTTC.

The count of this clone is one. This rearrangement joins TRBV19 to TRBJ2-5; 9 bases fit TRBD2. The V gene's germline CDR1 is LNHDA and CDR2 SQIVND (reference sequence). The CDR3 length is 15 residues. V was pared by 6 bases and J by 3 bases, with 8 bases of the junction left unmatched. The CDR3 DNA reads TGTGCCAGTAGCAGGGGGACTAGCTCTAAAGAGACCCAGTACTTC. This codes for CASSRGTSSKETQYF.

This chain joins TRBV19 and TRBJ1-2; D is possibly TRBD1 (5 bases). This CDR3 region has 13 residues. With 6 bases removed from V and 4 bases from J, the gap between germline ends came to 12 bases. Germline loops: CDR1 LNHDA, CDR2 SQIVND (reference sequence). Here the CDR3 reads CASRPGTFYGYTF. Written as DNA, the CDR3 is TGTGCCAGTAGGCCGGGGACCTTCTATGGCTACACCTTC. Filled out from reference TRBV19 and TRBJ1-2, the complete variable domain reads DGGITQSPKYLFRKEGQNVTLSCEQNLNHDAMYWYRQDPGQGLRLIYYSQIVNDFQKGDIAEGYSVSREKKESFPLTVTSAQKNPTAFYLCASRPGTFYGYTFGSGTRLTVV.

CDR3 DNA: TGTGCCAGCAGCCCCCCGGGGGGGGACCAAGCTTTCTTT. Translated, it gives CASSPPGGDQAFF. The chain couples TRBV7-9 to TRBJ1-1; perhaps TRBD1 as D (5 bases). Between the trimmed V and J ends, which lost 5 bases and 9 bases, there was a span of 16 bases. CDR3 size: 13 residues. CDR1 is SEHNR, CDR2 FQNEAQ, per germline (reference sequence).

The chain is built from TRBV5-8 and TRBJ2-6; D is perhaps TRBD1 (6 bases). The germline V gene encodes CDR1 SGHTS and CDR2 YDEGEE. The V end lost 4 bases, the J end lost 2 bases, and 10 bases lay between the germline ends. The CDR3 consists of 15 residues. The CDR3 DNA follows: TGTGCCAGCAGCGCAGGGGAAACTGGGGCCAACGTCCTGACTTTC. Translating gives CASSAGETGANVLTF.

In this sample, this clone turned up a few times. The chain combines TRBV7-9 with TRBJ2-5; no definite D call. This CDR3 spans 12 amino acids. V was pared by 1 base and J by 7 bases, with 7 bases between. Germline lookup yields CDR1 SEHNR and CDR2 FQNEAQ (reference sequence). The DNA for the CDR3 is TGTGCCAGCAGCTTAGAGTGGGGGACCCAGTACTTC. Residues: CASSLEWGTQYF.

The chain links TRBV6-1 to TRBJ1-5; no clear D gene. Germline lookup yields CDR1 MNHNS and CDR2 SASEGT. CDR3 size: 16 residues. The ends were cut back, 0 bases at V and 2 bases at J, with 11 bases in the middle. The CDR3: CASSEARGAGNQPQHF. For the CDR3, the DNA is TGTGCCAGCAGTGAAGCCCGGGGTGCAGGCAATCAGCCCCAGCATTTT.

The chain couples TRBV4-1 to TRBJ1-1; D unresolved. The CDR3 is 14 amino acids. The germline V and J ends were trimmed by 0 bases and 4 bases, with 9 bases remaining between them. The germline V gene encodes CDR1 MGHRA and CDR2 YSYEKL. CDR3 nucleotides: TGCGCCAGCAGCCAAGACATGGTTTTCACTGAAGCTTTCTTT. Its protein product is CASSQDMVFTEAFF.

This sequence joins TRBV12-3 or TRBV12-4 and TRBJ2-7, with a weak D call TRBD1 (6 bases). V lost 6 bases and J lost 4, with 13 bases in between. CDR3 length: 13 residues. The CDR3 here is CASRLQGSYEQYF. CDR3 coding DNA: TGTGCCAGCAGACTACAGGGTTCGTACGAGCAGTACTTC.

V gene TRBV6-5 combines with J gene TRBJ1-2; D is possibly TRBD1 (5 bases). The CDR3 runs to 14 residues. Trimming took off 5 bases at V and 8 bases at J, with 18 bases between the two ends. Per the germline V gene, CDR1 is MNHEY and CDR2 is SVGAGI. The CDR3 loop reads CASSQLGGEWGYTF. DNA for the CDR3: TGTGCCAGCAGTCAACTCGGGGGGGAATGGGGCTACACCTTC.

The chain joins TRBV7-2 to TRBJ1-5; no clear D. The V end lost 4 bases, the J end lost 6 bases, and 13 bases lay between the germline ends. This CDR3 has 14 residues. The germline V gene has CDR1 SGHTA and CDR2 FQGNSA. The CDR3 DNA reads as TGTGCCAGCAGCTCAGGACTAAGAGGTCAGCCCCAGCATTTT. Translated: CASSSGLRGQPQHF.

This chain joins TRBV5-4 and TRBJ1-2; D call uncertain. Germline-derived CDR1 and CDR2 are SGHNT and YYREEE (reference sequence). The ends were cut back, 7 bases at V and 8 bases at J, with 18 bases in the middle. The CDR3 has 13 residues. CDR3 DNA sequence: TGTGCCAGCTCAACTGACGGCCAGACCGGCTACACCTTC. Its protein product is CASSTDGQTGYTF.

This chain connects TRBV19 to TRBJ1-3; D call uncertain. In germline, CDR1 is LNHDA, CDR2 SQIVND (reference sequence). Trimming took 4 bases from V and 0 from J, leaving 7 bases between them. The CDR3 covers 14 residues. Written as DNA, the CDR3 is TGTGCCAGTAGTACCCGTAGCTCTGGAAACACCATATATTTT. Translating gives CASSTRSSGNTIYF.

This clone was seen more than once but under ten times. This chain links TRBV15 with TRBJ2-2, with D possibly being TRBD1 (5 bases). The CDR3 totals 14 residues. The V and J ends lost 0 bases and 5 bases respectively, with 7 bases between them. Germline CDR1 reads LNHNV; CDR2 reads YYDKDF (reference sequence). CDR3 loop: CATSRDQGTGELFF. The CDR3 DNA is TGTGCCACCAGCAGAGATCAGGGAACCGGGGAGCTGTTTTTT.

This chain joins TRBV15 and TRBJ1-1; D is uncertain. This CDR3 is built from 13 residues. Trimming stripped 4 bases from V and 4 bases from J, with 10 bases between. CDR1 and CDR2 from the germline V gene are LNHNV and YYDKDF (reference sequence). The CDR3 DNA is TGTGCCACCAGCACCCCCCCGGGCACTGAAGCTTTCTTT. As protein: CATSTPPGTEAFF.